The clone carrying this T cell receptor (beta chain) was seen more than once but under ten times. Its antigen is unidentified. The V and J ends lost 5 bases and 10 bases, in that order; junction bases with no gene match: 11. Per the germline V gene, CDR1 is SNHLY and CDR2 is FYNNEI. The CDR3 length is 14 residues. The sample is drawn from a study of early stage breast cancer tumors. Assay: immunoSEQ multiplex PCR; the TCRdb copy retains only in-frame clones and omits some. The data hold roughly 30,000 clones, with roughly 81% observed a single time. Overall study findings and caveats: Bulk DNA sequencing of unsorted cells missed chain pairing and markers.

The V and J genes are TRBV2 and TRBJ2-1; TRBD2 matches at 7 bases. The specimen was blood. This TCR came from a person aged 35-49 years with breast cancer. The CDR3: CASSLSPDGGEQFF. CDR3 sequence (DNA): TGTGCCAGCAGTCTTAGCCCTGACGGGGGGGAGCAGTTCTTC.